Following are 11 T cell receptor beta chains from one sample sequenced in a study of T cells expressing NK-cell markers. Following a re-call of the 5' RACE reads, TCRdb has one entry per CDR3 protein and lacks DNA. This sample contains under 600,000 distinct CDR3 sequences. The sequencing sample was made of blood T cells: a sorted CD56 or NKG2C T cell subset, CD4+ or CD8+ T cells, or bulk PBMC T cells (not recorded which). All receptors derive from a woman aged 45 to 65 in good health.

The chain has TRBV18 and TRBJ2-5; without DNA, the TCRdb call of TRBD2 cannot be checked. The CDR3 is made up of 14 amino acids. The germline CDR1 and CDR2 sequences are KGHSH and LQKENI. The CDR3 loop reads CASSRREPQETQYF. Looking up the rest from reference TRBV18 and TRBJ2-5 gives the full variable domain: NAGVMQNPRHLVRRRGQEARLRCSPMKGHSHVYWYRQLPEEGLKFMVYLQKENIIDESGMPKERFSAEFPKEGPSILRIQQVVRGDSAAYFCASSRREPQETQYFGPGTRLLVL.

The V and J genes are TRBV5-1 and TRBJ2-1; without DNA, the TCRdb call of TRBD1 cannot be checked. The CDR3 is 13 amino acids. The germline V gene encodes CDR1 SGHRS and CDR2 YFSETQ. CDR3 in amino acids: CASGSGMGNEQFF.

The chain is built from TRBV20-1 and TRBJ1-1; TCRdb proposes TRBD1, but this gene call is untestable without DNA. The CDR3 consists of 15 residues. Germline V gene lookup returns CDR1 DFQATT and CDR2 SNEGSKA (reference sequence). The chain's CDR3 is CSARHYRGQNTEAFF.

This chain's CDR3 is CASSSGGGTGNTIYF. The J gene is TRBJ1-3, the V gene TRBV11-2; no DNA is available, so the TRBD1 call from TCRdb remains unchecked. The CDR3 runs 15 residues. CDR1 is SGHAT, CDR2 FQNNGV, per germline.

CDR3 amino acids: CASRVQSDREGFF. The J gene is TRBJ1-1, the V gene TRBV12-3 or TRBV12-4; with no DNA, the TCRdb D assignment of TRBD1 cannot be verified. The CDR3 spans 13 residues.

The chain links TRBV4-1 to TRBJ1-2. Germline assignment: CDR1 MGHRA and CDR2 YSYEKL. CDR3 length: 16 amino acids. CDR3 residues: CASSQGAAGLVYGYTF.

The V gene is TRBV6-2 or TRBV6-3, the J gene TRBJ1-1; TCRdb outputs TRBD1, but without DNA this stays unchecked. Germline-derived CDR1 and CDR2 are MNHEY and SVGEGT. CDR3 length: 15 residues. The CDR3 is CASSYIGGANTEAFF.

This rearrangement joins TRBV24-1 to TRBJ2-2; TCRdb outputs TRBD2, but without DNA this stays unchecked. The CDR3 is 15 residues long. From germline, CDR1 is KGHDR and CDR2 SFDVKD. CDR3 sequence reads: CATRGIAANTGELFF.

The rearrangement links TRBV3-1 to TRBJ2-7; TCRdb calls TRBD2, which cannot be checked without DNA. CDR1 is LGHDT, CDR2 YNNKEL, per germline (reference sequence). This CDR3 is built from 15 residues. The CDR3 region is CASSQGIERANEQYF.

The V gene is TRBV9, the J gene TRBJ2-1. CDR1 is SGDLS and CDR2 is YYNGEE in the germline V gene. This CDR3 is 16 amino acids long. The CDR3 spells CASSVDSGSAYNEQFF.

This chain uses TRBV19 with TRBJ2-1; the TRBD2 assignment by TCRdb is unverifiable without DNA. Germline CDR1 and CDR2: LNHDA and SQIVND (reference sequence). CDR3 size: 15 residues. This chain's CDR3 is CASSISHSSYNEQFF. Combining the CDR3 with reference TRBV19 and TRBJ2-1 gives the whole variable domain DGGITQSPKYLFRKEGQNVTLSCEQNLNHDAMYWYRQDPGQGLRLIYYSQIVNDFQKGDIAEGYSVSREKKESFPLTVTSAQKNPTAFYLCASSISHSSYNEQFFGPGTRLTVL.